This T cell receptor beta chain was profiled in a study of vaccination and CD4 T cells after COVID-19. Time point of the sample: late sampling 161 to 241 days after vaccination in a few convalescent patients. One entry per CDR3 protein results from TCRdb running MiXCR on the PCR reads. The sample has more than 35,000 distinct CDR3 sequences; about 35% are singletons. In germline, CDR1 is SNHLY, CDR2 FYNNEI. With V trimmed by 7 bases and J by 4 bases, 7 bases remained unmatched. The CDR3 length is 14 residues. This clonotype was counted a few times. The rearrangement uses TRBV2 and TRBJ1-5, with TRBD1 matching 7 bases. The sequence came from a human donor who had recovered from COVID-19. Material: CD4+ T cells from blood, obtained about 7 months after SARS-CoV-2 vaccination. This chain's CDR3 is CASTAQDRNQPQHF. The CDR3 DNA reads as TGTGCCAGCACTGCCCAGGACAGGAATCAGCCCCAGCATTTT.